This T cell receptor beta chain originates from a study of shared clonotypes between healthy human individuals. Study outcomes and limitations: Sampling covered blood only; tissue repertoires likely differ. Naive CD4 clonotype sharing across a few donors was approximately 5%.

The length of the CDR3 is 16 residues. Germline CDR1 and CDR2: SQVTM and ANQGSEA. V gave up 1 base and J gave up 7 bases, with 19 bases separating them. Assay used: immunoSEQ multiplex PCR; TCRdb lists only in-frame clones, some missing. The repertoire has 2 million to 3 million clones, more than 80% of them found once; the top ten carry over 0.12%. Comments on this clone: Its antigen is still unknown.

V and J are TRBV29-1 and TRBJ1-4; D might be TRBD1 (6 bases). Sequencing was carried out using naive CD4+ T cells sorted from blood. Regarding subset: CD45RA+ positively selected. The receptor was isolated from a young man in good health. CDR3 residues: CSVEAGIGGLSEKLFF. CDR3 DNA: TGCAGCGTTGAAGCAGGAATTGGGGGGCTGAGTGAAAAACTGTTTTTT.